A single sample is the source of the 24 T cell receptor beta chains below, sequenced in a study of blood T cell repertoires in COVID-19. The assay was immunoSEQ multiplex PCR, and TCRdb's table has in-frame clones only and misses some. Among 470,000 or so clones listed, nearly 90% were seen once. The specimen sequenced was PBMCs or T cells enriched from blood (not recorded which). Receptor source: a woman aged 18-29 years with acute COVID-19.

The chain uses TRBV25-1 and TRBJ1-6; the D is unclear. The CDR3 sequence is 14 residues long. The V end was cut by 2 bases, the J end by 9 bases, with 11 bases between. Looked up from germline, CDR1 is MGHDK and CDR2 is SYGVNS. This CDR3 reads CASSEGLGSSPLHF. CDR3 DNA: TGTGCCAGCAGTGAAGGTTTGGGGAGTTCACCCCTCCACTTT.

The genes are TRBV19 and TRBJ2-7, with TRBD2 matching over 8 bases. The J segment lost 0 bases and the V segment lost 6 bases, leaving 7 bases of the junction unmatched. Germline assignment: CDR1 LNHDA and CDR2 SQIVND (reference sequence). CDR3 length: 15 residues. The DNA for the CDR3 is TGTGCCAGTAGCCGCGGGGGGTCAAGCTCCTACGAGCAGTACTTC. This gives the protein CASSRGGSSSYEQYF. The whole variable domain, remainder taken from reference TRBV19 and TRBJ2-7, is DGGITQSPKYLFRKEGQNVTLSCEQNLNHDAMYWYRQDPGQGLRLIYYSQIVNDFQKGDIAEGYSVSREKKESFPLTVTSAQKNPTAFYLCASSRGGSSSYEQYFGPGTRLTVT.

This chain uses TRBV14 with TRBJ2-2; TRBD1 matches at 9 bases. The length of the CDR3 is 16 residues. The V segment lost 4 bases and the J segment 6 bases; nucleotides outside the gene matches: 9. CDR1 SGHDN and CDR2 FVKESK come from the germline V gene. CDR3 sequence (DNA): TGTGCCAGCAGCCTACAGGGACAGGGTGTGGCCGGGGAGCTGTTTTTT. It specifies CASSLQGQGVAGELFF.

The chain links TRBV5-1 to TRBJ1-1, with TRBD1 matching over 7 bases. The trim removed 3 bases at V and 1 base at J, leaving 3 bases unmatched. The CDR3 runs 14 residues. Germline V gene data show CDR1 as SGHRS and CDR2 as YFSETQ. DNA for the CDR3: TGCGCCAGCAGCTGGACAGGAGAGAACACTGAAGCTTTCTTT. Protein product: CASSWTGENTEAFF.

The chain links TRBV6-5 to TRBJ2-7; 9 nucleotides align to TRBD1. V shed 5 bases, J shed 5 bases, and the junction held 4 bases outside the gene matches. Germline V gene data show CDR1 as MNHEY and CDR2 as SVGAGI. This CDR3 is 13 amino acids long. The CDR3 region has the DNA TGTGCCAGCAGTCCGGGACAGGGAAACGAGCAGTACTTC. Amino acid sequence: CASSPGQGNEQYF.

The chain employs TRBV2 and TRBJ1-6, with 9 bases matching TRBD1. V lost 4 bases to trimming and J lost 0 bases; unmatched junction nucleotides: 1. CDR3 size: 16 residues. Germline V lookup: CDR1 SNHLY, CDR2 FYNNEI. CDR3 protein: CASSADRGSYNSPLHF. As DNA, the CDR3 is TGTGCCAGCAGTGCGGACAGGGGCTCCTATAATTCACCCCTCCACTTT.

The chain uses TRBV19 and TRBJ1-6, with 8 bases fitting TRBD1. This CDR3 contains 15 residues. The V segment lost 4 bases and the J segment 9 bases; nucleotides outside the gene matches: 8. Per germline, CDR1 LNHDA and CDR2 SQIVND (reference sequence). The CDR3 nucleotides read TGTGCCAGTAGTAATTTCGACAGGGGAGGTTCACCCCTCCACTTT. Protein: CASSNFDRGGSPLHF.

The J gene is TRBJ1-2, the V gene TRBV3-1 (or the pseudogene TRBV3-2); 7 bases are a match to TRBD1. CDR3 length equals 17 residues. Germline CDR1 LGHDT, CDR2 YNNKEL (reference sequence). V dropped 4 bases and J dropped 4; count of bases not matched to a gene: 15. Here the CDR3 reads CASSLVIETGRAYGYTF. The CDR3 DNA is TGTGCCAGCAGCCTAGTGATCGAGACAGGGCGGGCCTATGGCTACACCTTC.

The rearrangement uses TRBV11-3 and TRBJ2-1; 7 bases are a match to TRBD1. CDR3 size: 15 residues. J gave up 10 bases and V 0 bases, and 9 bases lay outside the gene matches. The germline V gene has CDR1 SGHNT and CDR2 YENEEA. The DNA of the CDR3 is TGTGCCAGCAGCTTAGATGGGGACAGTCATTTCGAGCAGTTCTTC. Protein: CASSLDGDSHFEQFF.

Of note for this clone: At the DNA level, this CDR3 is encoded by other sequences in the same sample as well. The chain joins TRBV10-3 to TRBJ1-4, with D perhaps matching TRBD1 (6 bases). Germline CDR1 and CDR2: ENHRY and SYGVKD. V was pared by 2 bases and J by 8 bases, with 18 bases between. The CDR3 extends over 16 amino acids. In nucleotides, the CDR3 is TGTGCCATCAGTGAGCCGTCCGACAGGAGAGACGAAAAACTGTTTTTT. Protein sequence: CAISEPSDRRDEKLFF.

The genes are TRBV3-1 (or the pseudogene TRBV3-2) and TRBJ2-3, with 14 bases fitting TRBD2. Germline lookup yields CDR1 LGHDT and CDR2 YNNKEL (reference sequence). The J segment lost 2 bases and the V segment lost 1 base, leaving 8 bases of the junction unmatched. The CDR3 covers 19 residues. CDR3 sequence reads: CASSQVRLAGGAPTDTQYF. The CDR3 DNA reads as TGTGCCAGCAGCCAAGTGAGACTAGCGGGGGGGGCCCCCACAGATACGCAGTATTTT.

The V gene is TRBV2, the J gene TRBJ2-1, with 14 bases matching TRBD2. Germline CDR1 and CDR2: SNHLY and FYNNEI. CDR3 length: 16 residues. The V segment lost 8 bases and the J segment 15 bases; nucleotides outside the gene matches: 18. CDR3 in amino acids: CASVNAGTSGGQGAFF. The CDR3 region has the DNA TGTGCCAGCGTCAACGCGGGGACTAGCGGGGGCCAAGGGGCGTTCTTC.

This clone was recorded only once. The chain couples TRBV28 to TRBJ1-2; no definite D call. V lost 6 bases to trimming and J lost 4 bases, with 18 bases between them. Germline CDR1 reads MDHEN; CDR2 reads SYDVKM. The CDR3 extends over 15 amino acids. Here the CDR3 reads CASRRRTTKGYGYTF. The CDR3 region has the DNA TGTGCCAGCAGACGGAGGACGACTAAGGGCTATGGCTACACCTTC.

CDR3 loop: CASSFQAGNGEKLFF. The CDR3, as DNA: TGTGCCAGCAGCTTCCAGGCTGGCAACGGAGAAAAACTGTTTTTT. The chain recombines TRBV5-6 with TRBJ1-4, with D hard to call. Per germline, CDR1 SGHDT and CDR2 YYEEEE. CDR3 length equals 15 residues. Trimming took 2 bases from V and 8 from J, leaving 16 bases between them.

The chain couples TRBV6-4 to TRBJ2-1, with 7 nucleotides matching TRBD1. The length of the CDR3 is 15 residues. V was clipped by 3 bases and J by 2 bases; unmatched bases: 4. Germline CDR1 and CDR2: MRHNA and SNTAGT. CDR3: CASSEVGGAYNEQFF. In nucleotides, the CDR3 is TGTGCCAGCAGTGAAGTAGGGGGCGCCTACAATGAGCAGTTCTTC.

This clone was observed a handful of times. In the same sample, other DNA sequences code for this CDR3. J is TRBJ1-5 and V is TRBV5-8; tentative D call: TRBD1 (5 bases). This CDR3 comprises 15 residues. Between the trimmed V and J ends, which lost 3 bases and 0 bases, there was a span of 10 bases. Germline values: CDR1 SGHTS, CDR2 YDEGEE. CDR3 protein: CASSSGLHSNQPQHF. In nucleotides, the CDR3 is TGTGCCAGCAGCTCGGGACTGCATAGCAATCAGCCCCAGCATTTT. Full variable domain (remainder filled in from reference TRBV5-8 and TRBJ1-5): EAGVTQSPTHLIKTRGQQATLRCSPISGHTSVYWYQQALGLGLQFLLWYDEGEERNRGNFPPRFSGRQFPNYSSELNVNALELEDSALYLCASSSGLHSNQPQHFGDGTRLSIL.

This rearrangement joins TRBV2 to TRBJ2-3, with 9 bases that match TRBD2. Germline CDR1 reads SNHLY; CDR2 reads FYNNEI. The CDR3 extends over 14 amino acids. After removal of 7 bases from V and 2 bases from J, the junction contained 4 bases not matched to a gene. DNA of the CDR3: TGTGCCAGCAAGAGGACTAGCGACACAGATACGCAGTATTTT. Its translation is CASKRTSDTDTQYF.

This clone appeared once. V and J are TRBV7-9 and TRBJ1-5; D uncertain. V lost 5 bases and J lost 5, with 13 bases in between. Germline values: CDR1 SEHNR, CDR2 FQNEAQ (reference sequence). The CDR3 sequence is 14 residues long. CDR3: CASSLLGGHQPQHF. CDR3 nucleotides: TGTGCCAGCAGCCTCCTTGGCGGTCATCAGCCCCAGCATTTT.

J is TRBJ2-7 and V is TRBV30, with 14 positions matching TRBD2. There are 14 residues in the CDR3. CDR1 GTSNPN and CDR2 SVGIG come from the germline V gene (reference sequence). V was clipped by 6 bases and J by 2 bases; unmatched bases: 3. CDR3 DNA sequence: TGTGCCTGTGGGACTAGCGGGAGTCCCTACGAGCAGTACTTC. As protein: CACGTSGSPYEQYF.

This chain uses TRBV7-9 with TRBJ2-2; possibly TRBD1 for D (5 bases). There are 15 residues in the CDR3. Germline lookup yields CDR1 SEHNR and CDR2 FQNEAQ (reference sequence). Deletions cut 5 bases from V and 6 bases from J, with 16 bases between. The CDR3 DNA reads as TGTGCCAGCAGCCGCTGGGCAGGGCCCCCCGGGGAGCTGTTTTTT. Its protein is CASSRWAGPPGELFF.

A few counts support this clone. The genes are TRBV5-1 and TRBJ1-6; 11 bases map to TRBD1. V gave up 0 bases and J gave up 6 bases; unmatched junction bases: 2. Germline CDR1 and CDR2: SGHRS and YFSETQ. The CDR3 is 16 residues long. The chain's CDR3 is CASSLAGTGGNSPLHF. The CDR3 DNA reads as TGCGCCAGCAGCTTGGCCGGGACAGGGGGTAATTCACCCCTCCACTTT.

The chain carries TRBV2 and TRBJ1-6, with 8 nucleotides matching TRBD1. V lost 7 bases, J lost 9 bases, and 5 bases stayed unmatched. The CDR3 extends over 13 amino acids. Germline V gene lookup returns CDR1 SNHLY and CDR2 FYNNEI. The CDR3 region has the DNA TGTGCCAGCACAGGACAGGGCTTTTCACCCCTCCACTTT. Its protein is CASTGQGFSPLHF.

The chain employs TRBV6-6 and TRBJ1-6; 8 nucleotides line up with TRBD1. Germline V gene sequence: CDR1 MNHNY, CDR2 SVGAGI (reference sequence). V trimming: 6 bases; J trimming: 7 bases; junction bases outside the gene matches: 8. CDR3 length: 15 residues. DNA of the CDR3: TGTGCCAGCAGCCAGCGACAGGGGCTGAATTCACCCCTCCACTTT. Translating it yields CASSQRQGLNSPLHF.

The chain couples TRBV9 to TRBJ2-3; 8 bases align to TRBD2. Germline CDR1 SGDLS, CDR2 YYNGEE. Trimming cost V 0 bases and J 4 bases; bases outside gene matches: 7. This CDR3 has 16 amino acids. CDR3 protein: CASSVAHGLAPDTQYF. The CDR3 bases are TGTGCCAGCAGCGTAGCACACGGACTAGCCCCAGATACGCAGTATTTT.